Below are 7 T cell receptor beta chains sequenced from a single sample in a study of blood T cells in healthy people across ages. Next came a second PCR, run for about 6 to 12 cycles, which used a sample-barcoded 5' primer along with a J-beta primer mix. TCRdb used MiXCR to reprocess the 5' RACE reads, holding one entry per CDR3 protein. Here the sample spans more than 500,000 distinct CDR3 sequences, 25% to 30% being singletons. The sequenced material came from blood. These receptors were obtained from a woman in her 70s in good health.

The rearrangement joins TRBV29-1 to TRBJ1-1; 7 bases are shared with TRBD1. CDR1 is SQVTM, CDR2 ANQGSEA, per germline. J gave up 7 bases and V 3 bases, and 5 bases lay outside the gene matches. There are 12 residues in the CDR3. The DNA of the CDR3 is TGCAGCGTTGAGACAGGGTTTAGTGAAGCTTTCTTT. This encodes CSVETGFSEAFF.

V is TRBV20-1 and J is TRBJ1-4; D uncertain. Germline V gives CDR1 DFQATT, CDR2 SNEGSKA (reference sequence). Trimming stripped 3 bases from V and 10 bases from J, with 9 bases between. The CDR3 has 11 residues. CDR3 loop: CSARAPGKLFF. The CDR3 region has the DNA TGCAGTGCTAGGGCACCGGGAAAACTGTTTTTT.

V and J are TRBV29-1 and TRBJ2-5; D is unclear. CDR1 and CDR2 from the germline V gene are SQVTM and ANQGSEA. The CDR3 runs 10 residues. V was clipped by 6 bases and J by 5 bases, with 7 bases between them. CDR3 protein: CSVRTETQYF. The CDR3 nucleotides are TGCAGCGTCCGCACGGAGACCCAGTACTTC.

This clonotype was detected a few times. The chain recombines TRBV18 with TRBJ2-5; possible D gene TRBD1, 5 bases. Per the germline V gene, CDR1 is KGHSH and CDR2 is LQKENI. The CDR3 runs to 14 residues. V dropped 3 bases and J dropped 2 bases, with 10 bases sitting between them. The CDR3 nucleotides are TGTGCCAGCTCACCTTCTTACAGGCAAGAGACCCAGTACTTC. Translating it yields CASSPSYRQETQYF. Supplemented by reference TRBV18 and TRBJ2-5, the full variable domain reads NAGVMQNPRHLVRRRGQEARLRCSPMKGHSHVYWYRQLPEEGLKFMVYLQKENIIDESGMPKERFSAEFPKEGPSILRIQQVVRGDSAAYFCASSPSYRQETQYFGPGTRLLVL.

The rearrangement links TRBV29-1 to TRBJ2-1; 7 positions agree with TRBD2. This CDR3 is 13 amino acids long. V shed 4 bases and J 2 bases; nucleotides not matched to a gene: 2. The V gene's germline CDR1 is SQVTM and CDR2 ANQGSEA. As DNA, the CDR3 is TGCAGCGTTGCTCGGGGGGCCTACAATGAGCAGTTCTTC. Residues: CSVARGAYNEQFF.

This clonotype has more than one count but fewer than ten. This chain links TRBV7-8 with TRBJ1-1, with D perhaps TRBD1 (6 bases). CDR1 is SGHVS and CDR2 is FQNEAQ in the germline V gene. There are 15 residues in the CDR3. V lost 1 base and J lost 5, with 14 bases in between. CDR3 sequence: CASSLDNQGRTEAFF. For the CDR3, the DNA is TGTGCCAGCAGCTTAGATAATCAGGGGCGGACTGAAGCTTTCTTT. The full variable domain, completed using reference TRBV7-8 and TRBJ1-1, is GAGVSQSPRYKVAKRGQDVALRCDPISGHVSLFWYQQALGQGPEFLTYFQNEAQLDKSGLPSDRFFAERPEGSVSTLKIQRTQQEDSAVYLCASSLDNQGRTEAFFGQGTRLTVV.

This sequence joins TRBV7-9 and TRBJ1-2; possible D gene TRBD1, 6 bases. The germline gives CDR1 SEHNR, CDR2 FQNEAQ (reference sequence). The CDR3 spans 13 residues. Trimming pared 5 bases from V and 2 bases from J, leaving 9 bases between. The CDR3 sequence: CASSKGENYGYTF. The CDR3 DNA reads TGTGCCAGCAGCAAGGGGGAGAACTATGGCTACACCTTC.